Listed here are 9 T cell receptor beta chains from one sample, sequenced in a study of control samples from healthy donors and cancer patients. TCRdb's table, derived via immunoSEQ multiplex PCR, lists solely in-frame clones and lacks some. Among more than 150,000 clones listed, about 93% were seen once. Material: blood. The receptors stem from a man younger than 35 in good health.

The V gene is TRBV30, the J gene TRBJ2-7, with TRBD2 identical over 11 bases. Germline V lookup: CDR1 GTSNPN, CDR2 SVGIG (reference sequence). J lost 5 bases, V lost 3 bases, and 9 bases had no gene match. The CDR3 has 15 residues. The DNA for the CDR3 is TGTGCCTGGAGCGCGACCCTAGCGGGGGGAGACGAGCAGTACTTC. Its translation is CAWSATLAGGDEQYF.

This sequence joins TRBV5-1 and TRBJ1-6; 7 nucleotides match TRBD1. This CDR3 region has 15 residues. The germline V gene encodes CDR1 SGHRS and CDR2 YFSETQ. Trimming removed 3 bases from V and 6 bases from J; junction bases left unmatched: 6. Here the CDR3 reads CASSWSGTANSPLHF. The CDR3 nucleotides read TGCGCCAGCAGCTGGTCCGGGACAGCTAATTCACCCCTCCACTTT.

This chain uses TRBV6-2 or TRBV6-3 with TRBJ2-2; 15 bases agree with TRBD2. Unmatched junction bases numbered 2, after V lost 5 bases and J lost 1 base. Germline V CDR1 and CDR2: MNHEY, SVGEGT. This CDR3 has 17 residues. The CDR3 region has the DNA TGTGCCAGCAGTCGGACTAGCGGGGGGGAGAACACCGGGGAGCTGTTTTTT. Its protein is CASSRTSGGENTGELFF.

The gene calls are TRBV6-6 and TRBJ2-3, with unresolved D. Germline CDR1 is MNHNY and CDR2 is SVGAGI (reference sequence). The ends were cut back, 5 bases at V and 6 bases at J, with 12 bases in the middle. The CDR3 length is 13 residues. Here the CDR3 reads CASSGPGMDTQYF. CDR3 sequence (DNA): TGTGCCAGCAGTGGCCCCGGAATGGATACGCAGTATTTT.

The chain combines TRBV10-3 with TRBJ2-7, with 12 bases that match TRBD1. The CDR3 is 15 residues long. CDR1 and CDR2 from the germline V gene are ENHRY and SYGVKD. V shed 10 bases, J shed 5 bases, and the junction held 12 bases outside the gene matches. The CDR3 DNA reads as TGTGCCACCCAGAAGACCGGGACAGGGGGCAACGAGCAGTACTTC. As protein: CATQKTGTGGNEQYF.

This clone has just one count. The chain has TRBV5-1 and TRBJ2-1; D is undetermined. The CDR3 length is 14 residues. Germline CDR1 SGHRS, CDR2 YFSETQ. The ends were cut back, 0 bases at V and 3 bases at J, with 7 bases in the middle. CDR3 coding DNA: TGCGCCAGCAGCTTGGCTCAGGTCTACAATGAGCAGTTCTTC. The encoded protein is CASSLAQVYNEQFF.

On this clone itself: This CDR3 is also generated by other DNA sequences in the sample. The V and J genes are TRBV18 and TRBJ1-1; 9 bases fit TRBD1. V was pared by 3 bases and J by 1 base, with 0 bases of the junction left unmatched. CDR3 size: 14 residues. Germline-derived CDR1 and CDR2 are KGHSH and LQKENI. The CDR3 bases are TGTGCCAGCTCACCGGGACAGGGGAACACTGAAGCTTTCTTT. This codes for CASSPGQGNTEAFF.

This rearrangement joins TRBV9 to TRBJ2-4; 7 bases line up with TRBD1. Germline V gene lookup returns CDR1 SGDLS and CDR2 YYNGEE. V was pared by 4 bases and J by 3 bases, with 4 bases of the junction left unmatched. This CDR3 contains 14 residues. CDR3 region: CASSPGDSKNIQYF. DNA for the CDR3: TGTGCCAGCAGCCCTGGGGACAGCAAAAACATTCAGTACTTC.

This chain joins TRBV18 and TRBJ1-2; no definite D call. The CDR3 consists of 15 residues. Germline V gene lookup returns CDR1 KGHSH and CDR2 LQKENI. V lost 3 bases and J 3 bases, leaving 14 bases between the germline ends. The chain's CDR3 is CASSPRPRNDYGYTF. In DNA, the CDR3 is TGTGCCAGCTCACCCCGACCCAGGAACGACTATGGCTACACCTTC.